This T cell receptor (beta chain) was sequenced in a study of T-cell memory formation after mild COVID-19 (TCRdb year 2021). At the level of the whole study: TCR sequence clusters from the two donors were found to be largely donor specific. In a couple of donors, T-cell clones that expanded and contracted after mild COVID-19 were tracked by sequencing TCRalpha and TCRbeta repertoires over time. Two young, previously healthy adult volunteers made up the cohort, one male and one female. Results the study describes overall, beyond this receptor: The second-wave clones that peaked on day 37 were not confirmed to be SARS-CoV-2 specific. Only a couple of mild cases were covered by the study, and larger cohorts that include severe cases with pre-infection samples were considered necessary. Contracting CD4+ clones were located mainly in the CM and EM memory subsets, whereas CD8+ clones were found to be enriched in EMRA. Clones that contracted from day 15 to 85 showed balanced CD4/CD8 phenotypes, whereas a second wave of clones that expanded from day 15 to 37 leaned towards CD4+. Some responding clones were detected in pre-infection memory, which suggested that pre-existing cross-reactive memory T cells had joined the SARS-CoV-2 response.

This clonotype was recorded a few times. Its antigen is currently not known. Base qualities are missing; no much larger clone stands one base away. The listed sequencing device is Illumina NovaSeq 6000. cDNA libraries for TCRalpha and TCRbeta were prepared by 5'RACE using constant-segment primers, with sample barcodes and unique molecular identifiers added. RNA was extracted from every sample with Trizol reagent. Libraries were amplified in two PCR steps, with a second sample barcode and Illumina TruSeq adapters added in the second step. Sequencing of libraries was performed on an Illumina NovaSeq with 2 x 150 bp paired-end reads. The study's own analysis went as follows. The reads were demultiplexed and collapsed into UMI-guided consensus sequences using migec v1.2.7. Using mixcr v2.1.11, the UMI consensuses were aligned to TRA and TRB V and J templates and assembled into clonotypes. Clonotypes were classified as expanded or contracted when called significant by both edgeR and NoisET, with noise models trained on biological replicates. For edgeR calls, the thresholds were a false discovery rate-adjusted p below 0.01 and a log2 fold-change of 1. As an exploratory analysis of dynamics, max-normalized trajectories of the 1000 most abundant clonotypes were examined with PCA combined with hierarchical clustering. The CD4 or CD8 phenotype of responding clones was assigned using the separately sequenced CD4+ and CD8+ repertoires. TCRdb reanalyzed the raw reads on its own, using fastp at Q25 for trimming and MiXCR for clone calling, and kept in-frame beta chains. Every CDR3 protein is listed once, alongside the most common genes and DNA of its rows. The V and J calls follow TCRdb's processing rather than the paper's. The sample table records 250,000 to 300,000 distinct CDR3 sequences; approximately 7.6% of these occur just once. The ten largest clones add up to around a fifth of the sample.

Ficoll-Paque density gradient centrifugation was the method used to isolate PBMCs. V is pared back by 3 bases and J by 0 bases, with 8 bases lying between the germline termini. The CDR3, from cysteine to phenylalanine, totals 14 residues. CDR3 DNA is the only sequence kept; it has 42 bases, read in frame from the first base. CDR1 and CDR2 are read off the germline V gene as KGHSH and LQKENI. In this chain, TRBV18 is recombined with TRBJ2-5, with no confident D gene call. The sequence was collected from a man aged 18 to 29 who had mild COVID-19 (a few samples of this study predate the infection). The sample titles of this study are shuffled in the database, so cell type and time point are left out; the donor was told from shared clones. Sequencing used PBMCs or a T cell subset sorted from them (not recorded which). The DNA sequence reads TGTGCCAGCTCACCTCTTGCCAACCAAGAGACCCAGTACTTC. Its product reads: CASSPLANQETQYF.